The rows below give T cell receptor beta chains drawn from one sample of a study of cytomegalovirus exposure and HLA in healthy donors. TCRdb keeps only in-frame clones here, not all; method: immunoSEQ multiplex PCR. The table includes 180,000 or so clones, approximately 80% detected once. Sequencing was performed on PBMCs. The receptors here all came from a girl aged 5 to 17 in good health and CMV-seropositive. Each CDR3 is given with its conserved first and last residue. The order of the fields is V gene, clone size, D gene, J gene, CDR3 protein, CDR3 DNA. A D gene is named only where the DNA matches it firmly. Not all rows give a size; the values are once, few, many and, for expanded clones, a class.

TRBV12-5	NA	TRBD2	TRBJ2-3	CASGLHSGRTDTQYF	TGTGCTAGTGGTTTGCATAGCGGGAGAACAGATACGCAGTATTTT
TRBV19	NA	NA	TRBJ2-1	CASSIVAGPNNEQFF	TGTGCCAGTAGTATAGTTGCGGGTCCTAACAATGAGCAGTTCTTC
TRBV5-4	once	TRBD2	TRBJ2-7	CASSWTSGNSYEQYF	TGTGCCAGCAGCTGGACTAGCGGGAATTCCTACGAGCAGTACTTC
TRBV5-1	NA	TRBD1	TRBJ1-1	CASSSDRDAAFF	TGCGCCAGCAGCTCCGACAGGGATGCAGCTTTCTTT
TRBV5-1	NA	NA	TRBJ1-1	CASSLGWSTGAFF	TGCGCCAGCAGCTTGGGATGGTCCACTGGAGCTTTCTTT
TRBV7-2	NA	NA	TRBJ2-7	CASSRETRSYEQYF	TGTGCCAGCAGCAGGGAGACGCGCTCCTACGAGCAGTACTTC
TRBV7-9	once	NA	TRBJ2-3	CASSIRDTGPDTQYF	TGTGCCAGCAGCATAAGGGACACGGGGCCAGATACGCAGTATTTT
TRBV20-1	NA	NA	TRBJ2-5	CSGLDQETQYF	TGCAGTGGACTAGACCAAGAGACCCAGTACTTC
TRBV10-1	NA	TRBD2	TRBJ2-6	CASSSSGGPGANVLTF	TGCGCCAGTTCCTCAAGCGGGGGGCCCGGGGCCAACGTCCTGACTTTC
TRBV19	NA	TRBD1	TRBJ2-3	CASSTLQGARADTQYF	TGTGCCAGTAGTACTTTACAGGGGGCGAGGGCAGATACGCAGTATTTT
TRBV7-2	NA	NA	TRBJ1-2	CASNLGDPANSGGYGYTF	TGTGCCAGCAACCTAGGGGATCCTGCGAATTCCGGCGGATATGGCTACACCTTC
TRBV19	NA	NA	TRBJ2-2	CASSISSANTGELFF	TGTGCCAGTAGTATCTCTAGCGCGAACACCGGGGAGCTGTTTTTT
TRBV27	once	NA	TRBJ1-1	CASSLFAGYTEAFF	TGTGCCAGCAGTTTATTTGCAGGGTACACTGAAGCTTTCTTT
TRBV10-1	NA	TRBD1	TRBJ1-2	CASSPGGTYGYTF	TGCGCCAGCAGCCCAGGGGGAACCTATGGCTACACCTTC
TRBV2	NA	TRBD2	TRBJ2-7	CASSEATGTSGSVASYEQYF	TGTGCCAGCAGTGAAGCGACCGGGACTAGCGGGAGTGTGGCGTCCTACGAGCAGTACTTC
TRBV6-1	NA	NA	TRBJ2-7	CASSWGTPETYEQYF	TGTGCCAGCAGTTGGGGGACACCGGAAACCTACGAGCAGTACTTC